This T cell receptor beta chain was profiled in a study of OX40 agonist ivuxolimab in advanced cancers. In the study overall: Partial responses were achieved by three patients, of whom one had hepatocellular carcinoma and two had cutaneous melanoma. Study results and caveats: Antigen targets of the expanded peripheral T cells went undetermined. Some nonresponders also had low normalized T-cell clonal expansion.

Trimming cost V 2 bases and J 6 bases, with 14 bases left between them. CDR3 size: 15 residues. The germline V gene has CDR1 KGHSH and CDR2 LQKENI. Generated by immunoSEQ multiplex PCR, the TCRdb table keeps only in-frame clones and is missing some. The data show some 74,000 clones, 88% seen once. This clone has just one count. Antigen: not known. Blood sampling was done at baseline, cycle 4 day 1, and cycle 7 day 1. V gene TRBV18 combines with J gene TRBJ1-5; possible D gene TRBD1, 6 bases. This clonotype originated in an adult with an advanced solid tumor such as melanoma, head and neck, liver or kidney cancer. The sequencing here drew on CD4+ or CD8+ T cells sorted from blood, taken in a trial of the OX40 agonist ivuxolimab. CDR3 in amino acids: CASSPAKGDAQPQHF. The DNA for the CDR3 is TGTGCCAGCTCACCAGCGAAGGGGGATGCTCAGCCCCAGCATTTT. The full variable domain, rest sourced from reference TRBV18 and TRBJ1-5, is NAGVMQNPRHLVRRRGQEARLRCSPMKGHSHVYWYRQLPEEGLKFMVYLQKENIIDESGMPKERFSAEFPKEGPSILRIQQVVRGDSAAYFCASSPAKGDAQPQHFGDGTRLSIL.